A selection of T cell receptor beta chains follows, all from one sample in a study of blood T cell repertoires in COVID-19. The data were produced by immunoSEQ multiplex PCR, yet TCRdb's version contains in-frame clones alone and is incomplete. This table has approximately 440,000 clones, 75% to 90% appearing once. The material sequenced was PBMCs or T cells enriched from blood (not recorded which). The receptors were sampled from a woman aged 18-30 years who had recovered from COVID-19. The CDR3 runs from the conserved cysteine through the conserved F or W. The D gene is left open where the match is weak. The listing skips clone size in some rows; elsewhere it reads once, few, many or a size class.

v_call	d_call	j_call	clone_size	cdr3_nt	cdr3_aa
TRBV29-1	TRBD1	TRBJ1-2	NA	TGCAGCGTCCGGACAGGGGATGTAGGTGGCTACACCTTC	CSVRTGDVGGYTF
TRBV10-3	TRBD1	TRBJ2-7	NA	TGTGCCATCAGGGAGGGACAGGGGGGTTACTACGAGCAGTACTTC	CAIREGQGGYYEQYF
TRBV3-1/TRBV3-2	NA	TRBJ1-1	NA	TGTGCCAGCAGCCAAAATTCAGGGGACACTGAAGCTTTCTTT	CASSQNSGDTEAFF
TRBV18	TRBD1	TRBJ2-3	NA	TGTGCCAGCTCACGGGCTGGGACAGCTAGCACAGATACGCAGTATTTT	CASSRAGTASTDTQYF
TRBV2	TRBD2	TRBJ2-3	few	TGTGCCTCCCGCCGGGGGGACACAGATACGCAGTATTTT	CASRRGDTDTQYF
TRBV5-1	NA	TRBJ1-5	NA	TGCGCCAGCAGCCCCTCTACAGGGACGGGGCAGCCCCAGCATTTT	CASSPSTGTGQPQHF
TRBV9	NA	TRBJ1-1	NA	TGTGCCAGCAGCCGTTCGAGGGACACTGAAGCTTTCTTT	CASSRSRDTEAFF
TRBV3-1/TRBV3-2	NA	TRBJ1-3	few	TGTGCCAGCCGAACAGGTGCTGGAAACACCATATATTTT	CASRTGAGNTIYF
TRBV5-1	TRBD2	TRBJ2-5	once	TGCGCCAGCAGCTTGAATGCGGGGGGCCAAGAGACCCAGTACTTC	CASSLNAGGQETQYF
TRBV9	NA	TRBJ2-3	NA	TGTGCCAGCAGCTTCGTCAGGGGCGTGGGTAAAGATACGCAGTATTTT	CASSFVRGVGKDTQYF
TRBV24-1	TRBD2	TRBJ2-4	NA	TGTGCCACCAGTGATTCCAGGGAGGGTGGGGACATTCAGTACTTC	CATSDSREGGDIQYF
TRBV7-9	TRBD1	TRBJ1-2	NA	TGTGCCAGCAGCCCCTTCGGACAGGAGACTACAAACCCCTTCTTC	CASSPFGQETTNPFF
TRBV30	TRBD2	TRBJ2-1	NA	TGTGCCTGGACTAGCCTAGCGGGGGCGCTCAATGAGCAGTTCTTC	CAWTSLAGALNEQFF
TRBV5-1	NA	TRBJ1-1	NA	TGCGCCAGCAGCTTGGGCCCCACCGGCGGGGCGAACACTGAAGCTTTCTTT	CASSLGPTGGANTEAFF
TRBV2	NA	TRBJ2-3	NA	TGTGCCAGCAGTTCCACACCCCGGGGCACAGATACGCAGTATTTT	CASSSTPRGTDTQYF
TRBV5-5	NA	TRBJ1-2	NA	TGTGCCAGCAGCCTGAGGATCGAAGGCTACACCTTC	CASSLRIEGYTF
TRBV2	NA	TRBJ1-2	NA	TGTGCCAGCAGTAACGCCCGAGATGGTGGCTACACCTTC	CASSNARDGGYTF
TRBV6-5	NA	TRBJ2-1	NA	TGTGCCAGCAGCTCCGGACTCCCCTGGAACAATGAGCAGTTCTTC	CASSSGLPWNNEQFF
TRBV28	NA	TRBJ1-1	NA	TGTGCCAGCAGTCTCAGGTTCGGGGTCGAAGCTTTCTTT	CASSLRFGVEAFF
TRBV12-5	TRBD1	TRBJ1-2	NA	TGTGCTAGTGGTTTTGTTCTCGGACAGGGGGTACATGGCTACACCTTC	CASGFVLGQGVHGYTF
TRBV12-3/TRBV12-4	NA	TRBJ1-1	NA	TGTGCCAGCACTACTGCAGGAGGGACTGAAGCTTTCTTT	CASTTAGGTEAFF
TRBV5-1	NA	TRBJ1-1	NA	TGCGCCAGCAGCTGGGAGGAAGGCACTGAAGCTTTCTTT	CASSWEEGTEAFF
TRBV25-1	NA	TRBJ2-5	once	TGTGCCAGCAGCGTTCCCCCCAAATGGGGGGGCGGAGAGACCCAGTACTTC	CASSVPPKWGGGETQYF
TRBV5-5	TRBD2	TRBJ2-2	once	TGTGCCAGCACCCCCGGACTAGCGGGGGGCCAGTACACCGGGGAGCTGTTTTTT	CASTPGLAGGQYTGELFF
TRBV5-1	NA	TRBJ1-1	NA	TGCGCCAGCAGCCCCGGGGGGGAAGCAGAAGCTTTCTTT	CASSPGGEAEAFF
TRBV9	TRBD2	TRBJ2-1	NA	TGTGCCAGCAGAGACGTGGGGGGGTCCTACAATGAGCAGTTCTTC	CASRDVGGSYNEQFF
TRBV21-1	NA	TRBJ2-5	NA	TGTGCCAGCAGCAATAGGATCCAGGGGGGTCGAGAGACCCAGTACTTC	CASSNRIQGGRETQYF
TRBV2	NA	TRBJ1-1	NA	TGTGCCAGCAGTGAAGAGGTTTGGGCAGTTCCTGAAGCTTTCTTT	CASSEEVWAVPEAFF
TRBV10-3	TRBD1	TRBJ1-1	NA	TGTGCCATCGGGGGACAGGGGAACACTGAAGCTTTCTTT	CAIGGQGNTEAFF
TRBV4-1	TRBD2	TRBJ2-2	few	TGCGCCAGCAGCTCCCGGGAGGGGTTCACCGGGGAGCTGTTTTTT	CASSSREGFTGELFF
TRBV5-1	NA	TRBJ1-4	NA	TGCGCCAGCAGATCGACAGTGAATAATGAAAAACTGTTTTTT	CASRSTVNNEKLFF
TRBV30	NA	TRBJ1-1	NA	TGTGCCTGGAGTCAGAACCTTGCTTTCTTT	CAWSQNLAFF
TRBV6-4	TRBD1	TRBJ1-3	NA	TGTGCCAGCAGTGGCTCGGACAGGGCTGGAAACACCATATATTTT	CASSGSDRAGNTIYF
TRBV19	NA	TRBJ1-5	once	TGTGCCAGTAGTAGTTGGGGGGATGGCAATCAGCCCCAGCATTTT	CASSSWGDGNQPQHF
TRBV5-4	NA	TRBJ1-3	NA	TGTGCCAGCAGCTTGGGGGGGCTGCTAACTGGAAACACCATATATTTT	CASSLGGLLTGNTIYF
TRBV28	NA	TRBJ1-5	NA	TGTGCCAGCAGTTTAGGCCTGGCGGGCAATCAGCCCCAGCATTTT	CASSLGLAGNQPQHF
TRBV11-2	NA	TRBJ2-2	NA	TGTGCCAGCAGCCCCGAAGCGGCAGGGGACACCGGGGAGCTGTTTTTT	CASSPEAAGDTGELFF
TRBV2	NA	TRBJ1-5	NA	TGTGCCAGCAGTGGCAGTAATCAGCCCCAGCATTTT	CASSGSNQPQHF
TRBV7-9	NA	TRBJ1-1	NA	TGTGCCAGCAGCTCCCGACAGTTGAACACTGAAGCTTTCTTT	CASSSRQLNTEAFF
TRBV29-1	TRBD1	TRBJ1-2	NA	TGCAGCGTAGTAAATACAGGGGACTATGGCTACACCTTC	CSVVNTGDYGYTF
TRBV19	TRBD1	TRBJ1-6	NA	TGTGCCAGTAGTACTCGGGACAGTTATAATTCACCCCTCCACTTT	CASSTRDSYNSPLHF
TRBV10-3	NA	TRBJ1-2	NA	TGTGCCATCAGGGGGACAACGAACTATGGCTACACCTTC	CAIRGTTNYGYTF
TRBV7-2	TRBD1	TRBJ2-3	once	TGTGCCAGCAGCTCAACGGGACAGGGAGGAGATACGCAGTATTTT	CASSSTGQGGDTQYF